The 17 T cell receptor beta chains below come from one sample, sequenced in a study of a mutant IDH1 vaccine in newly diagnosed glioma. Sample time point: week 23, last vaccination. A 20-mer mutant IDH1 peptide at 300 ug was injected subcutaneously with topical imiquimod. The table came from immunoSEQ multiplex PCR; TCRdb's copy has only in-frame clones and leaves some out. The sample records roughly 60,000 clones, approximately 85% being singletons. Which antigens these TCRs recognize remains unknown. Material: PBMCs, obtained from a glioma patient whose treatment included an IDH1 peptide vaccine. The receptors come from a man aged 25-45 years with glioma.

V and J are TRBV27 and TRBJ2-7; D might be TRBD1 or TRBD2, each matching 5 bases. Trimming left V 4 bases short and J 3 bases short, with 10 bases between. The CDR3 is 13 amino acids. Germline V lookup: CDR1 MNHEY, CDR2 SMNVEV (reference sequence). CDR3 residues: CASSWRGGYEQYF. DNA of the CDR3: TGTGCCAGCAGTTGGCGTGGGGGCTACGAGCAGTACTTC.

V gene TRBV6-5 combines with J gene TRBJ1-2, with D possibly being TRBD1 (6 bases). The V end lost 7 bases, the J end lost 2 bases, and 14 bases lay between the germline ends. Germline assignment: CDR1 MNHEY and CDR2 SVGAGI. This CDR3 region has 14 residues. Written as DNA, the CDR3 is TGTGCCAGCACTCGGGGGGCAGGAAACTATGGCTACACCTTC. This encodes CASTRGAGNYGYTF.

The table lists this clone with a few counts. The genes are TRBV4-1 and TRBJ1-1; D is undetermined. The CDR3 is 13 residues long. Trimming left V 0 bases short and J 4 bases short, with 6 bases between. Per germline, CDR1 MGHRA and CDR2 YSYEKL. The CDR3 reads CASSQEAGTEAFF. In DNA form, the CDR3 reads TGCGCCAGCAGCCAAGAAGCGGGCACTGAAGCTTTCTTT.

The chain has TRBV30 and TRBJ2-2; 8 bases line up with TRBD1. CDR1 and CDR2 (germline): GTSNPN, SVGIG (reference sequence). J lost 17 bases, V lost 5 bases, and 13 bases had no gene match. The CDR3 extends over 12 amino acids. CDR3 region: CAWRRTSGQVFF. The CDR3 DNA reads TGTGCCTGGCGGCGTACCTCGGGACAGGTATTTTTT. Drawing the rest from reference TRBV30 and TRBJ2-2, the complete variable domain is SQTIHQWPATLVQPVGSPLSLECTVEGTSNPNLYWYRQAAGRGLQLLFYSVGIGQISSEVPQNLSASRPQDRQFILSSKKLLLSDSGFYLCAWRRTSGQVFFGEGSRLTVL.

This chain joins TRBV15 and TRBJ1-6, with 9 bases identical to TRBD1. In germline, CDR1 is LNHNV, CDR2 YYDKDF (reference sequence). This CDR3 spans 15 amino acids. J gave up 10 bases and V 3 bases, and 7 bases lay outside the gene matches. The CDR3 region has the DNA TGTGCCACCAGCAGGAACAGGGGGCCTGAATCACCCCTCCACTTT. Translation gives CATSRNRGPESPLHF.

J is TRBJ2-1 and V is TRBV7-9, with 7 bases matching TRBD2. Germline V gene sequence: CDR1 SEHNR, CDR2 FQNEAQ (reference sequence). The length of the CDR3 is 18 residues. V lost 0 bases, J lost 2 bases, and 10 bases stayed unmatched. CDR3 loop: CASSLASYAGRAYNEQFF. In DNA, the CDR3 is TGTGCCAGCAGCTTAGCGAGTTATGCGGGGAGGGCCTACAATGAGCAGTTCTTC.

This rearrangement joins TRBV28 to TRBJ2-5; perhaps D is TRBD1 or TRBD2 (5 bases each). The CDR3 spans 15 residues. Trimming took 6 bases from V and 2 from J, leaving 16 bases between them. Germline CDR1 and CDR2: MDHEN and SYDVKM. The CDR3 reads CASREAGTGQETQYF. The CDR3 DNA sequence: TGTGCCAGCAGGGAGGCAGGGACGGGGCAAGAGACCCAGTACTTC. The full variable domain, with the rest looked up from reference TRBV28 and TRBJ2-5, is DVKVTQSSRYLVKRTGEKVFLECVQDMDHENMFWYRQDPGLGLRLIYFSYDVKMKEKGDIPEGYSVSREKKERFSLILESASTNQTSMYLCASREAGTGQETQYFGPGTRLLVL.

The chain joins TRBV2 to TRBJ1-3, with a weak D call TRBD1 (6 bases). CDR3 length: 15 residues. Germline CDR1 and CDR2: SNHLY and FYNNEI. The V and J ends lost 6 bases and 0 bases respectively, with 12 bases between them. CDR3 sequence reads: CASRAQGSSGNTIYF. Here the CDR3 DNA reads TGTGCCAGCAGAGCACAGGGATCCTCTGGAAACACCATATATTTT.

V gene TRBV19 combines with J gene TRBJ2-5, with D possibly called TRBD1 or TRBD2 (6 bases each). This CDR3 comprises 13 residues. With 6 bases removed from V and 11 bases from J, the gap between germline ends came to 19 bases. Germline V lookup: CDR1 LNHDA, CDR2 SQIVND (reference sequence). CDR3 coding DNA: TGTGCCAGTAGCCCCCCGGGGGCCGGCGGGCAGTACTTC. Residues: CASSPPGAGGQYF.

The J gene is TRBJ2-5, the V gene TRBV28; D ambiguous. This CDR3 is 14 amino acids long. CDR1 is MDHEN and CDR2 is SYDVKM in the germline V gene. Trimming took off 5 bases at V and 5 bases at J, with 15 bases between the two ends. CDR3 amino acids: CASSPVGLLETQYF. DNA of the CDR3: TGTGCCAGCAGTCCCGTCGGCCTCTTGGAGACCCAGTACTTC.

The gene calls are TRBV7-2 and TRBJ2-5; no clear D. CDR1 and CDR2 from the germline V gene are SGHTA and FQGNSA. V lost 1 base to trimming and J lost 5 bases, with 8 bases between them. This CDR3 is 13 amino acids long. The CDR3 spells CASSLGVAETQYF. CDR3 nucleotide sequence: TGTGCCAGCAGCTTAGGAGTCGCGGAGACCCAGTACTTC.

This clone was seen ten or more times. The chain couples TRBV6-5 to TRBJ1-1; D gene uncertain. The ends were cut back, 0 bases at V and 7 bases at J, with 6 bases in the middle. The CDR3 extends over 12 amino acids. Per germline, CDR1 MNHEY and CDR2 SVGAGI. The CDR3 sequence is CASSYSGGEAFF. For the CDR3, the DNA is TGTGCCAGCAGTTACTCGGGCGGTGAAGCTTTCTTT.

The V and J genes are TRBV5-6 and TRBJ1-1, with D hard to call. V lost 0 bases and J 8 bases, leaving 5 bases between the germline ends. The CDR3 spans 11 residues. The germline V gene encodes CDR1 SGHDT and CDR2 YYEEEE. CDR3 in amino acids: CASSLAKEAFF. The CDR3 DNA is TGTGCCAGCAGCTTGGCCAAGGAAGCTTTCTTT.

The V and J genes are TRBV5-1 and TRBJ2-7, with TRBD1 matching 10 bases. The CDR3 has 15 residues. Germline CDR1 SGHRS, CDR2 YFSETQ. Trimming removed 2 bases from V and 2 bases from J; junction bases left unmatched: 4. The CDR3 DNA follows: TGCGCCAGCAGCTTAACGGGACAGGGGACCTACGAGCAGTACTTC. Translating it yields CASSLTGQGTYEQYF. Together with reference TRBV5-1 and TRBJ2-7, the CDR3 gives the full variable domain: KAGVTQTPRYLIKTRGQQVTLSCSPISGHRSVSWYQQTPGQGLQFLFEYFSETQRNKGNFPGRFSGRQFSNSRSEMNVSTLELGDSALYLCASSLTGQGTYEQYFGPGTRLTVT.

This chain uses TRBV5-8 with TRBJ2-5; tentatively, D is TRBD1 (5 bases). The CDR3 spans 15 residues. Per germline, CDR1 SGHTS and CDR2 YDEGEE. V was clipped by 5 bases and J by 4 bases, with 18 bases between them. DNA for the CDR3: TGTGCCAGCAGTCCGCAGGGCCAGATGTCAGAGACCCAGTACTTC. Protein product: CASSPQGQMSETQYF.

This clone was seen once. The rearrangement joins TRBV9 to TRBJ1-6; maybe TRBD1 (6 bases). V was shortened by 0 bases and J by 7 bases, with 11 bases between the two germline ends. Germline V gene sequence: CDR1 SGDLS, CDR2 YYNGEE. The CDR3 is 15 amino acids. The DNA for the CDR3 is TGTGCCAGCAGCGTAGTCCCAGGGGAGAATTCACCCCTCCACTTT. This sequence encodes CASSVVPGENSPLHF.

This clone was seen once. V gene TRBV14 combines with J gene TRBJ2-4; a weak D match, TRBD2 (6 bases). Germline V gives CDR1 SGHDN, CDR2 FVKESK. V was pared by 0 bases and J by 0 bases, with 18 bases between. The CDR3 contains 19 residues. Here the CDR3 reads CASSQDRGGNNLAKNIQYF. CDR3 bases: TGTGCCAGCAGCCAAGATAGGGGAGGCAATAACCTAGCCAAAAACATTCAGTACTTC.